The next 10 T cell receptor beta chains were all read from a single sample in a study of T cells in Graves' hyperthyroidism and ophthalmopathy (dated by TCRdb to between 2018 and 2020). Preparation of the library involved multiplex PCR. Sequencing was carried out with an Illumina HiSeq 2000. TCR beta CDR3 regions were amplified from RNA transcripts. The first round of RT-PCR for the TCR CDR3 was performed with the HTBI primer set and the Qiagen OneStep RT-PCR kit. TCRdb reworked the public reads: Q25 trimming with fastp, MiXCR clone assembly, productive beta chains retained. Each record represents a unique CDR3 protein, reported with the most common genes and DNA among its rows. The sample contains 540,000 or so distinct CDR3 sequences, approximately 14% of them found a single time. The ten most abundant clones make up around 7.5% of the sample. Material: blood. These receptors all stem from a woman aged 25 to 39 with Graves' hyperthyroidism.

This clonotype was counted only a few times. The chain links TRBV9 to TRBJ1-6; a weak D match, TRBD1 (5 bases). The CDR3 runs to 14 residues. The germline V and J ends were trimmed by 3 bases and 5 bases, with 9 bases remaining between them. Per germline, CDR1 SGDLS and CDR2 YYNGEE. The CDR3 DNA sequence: TGTGCCAGCAGCGCGGGGGTCCATAATTCACCCCTCCACTTT. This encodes CASSAGVHNSPLHF.

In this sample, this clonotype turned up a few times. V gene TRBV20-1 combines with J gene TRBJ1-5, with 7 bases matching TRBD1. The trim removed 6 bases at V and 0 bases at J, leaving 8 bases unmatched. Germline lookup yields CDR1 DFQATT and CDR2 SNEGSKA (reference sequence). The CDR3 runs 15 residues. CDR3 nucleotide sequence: TGCAGTGCGTCCGGGACAGTGAATAGCAATCAGCCCCAGCATTTT. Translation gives CSASGTVNSNQPQHF.

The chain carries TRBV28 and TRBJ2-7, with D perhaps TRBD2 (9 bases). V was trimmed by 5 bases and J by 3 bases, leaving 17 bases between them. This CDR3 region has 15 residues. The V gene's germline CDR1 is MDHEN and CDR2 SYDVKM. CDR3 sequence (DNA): TGTGCCAGCAGTCTCCTAGCGGGACAGGACTACGAGCAGTACTTC. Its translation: CASSLLAGQDYEQYF.

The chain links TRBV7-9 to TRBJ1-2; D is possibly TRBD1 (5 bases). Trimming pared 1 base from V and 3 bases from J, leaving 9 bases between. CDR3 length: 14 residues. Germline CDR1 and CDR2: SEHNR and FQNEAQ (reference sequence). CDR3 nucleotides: TGTGCCAGCAGCTTAGGAGGCAGGGACTATGGCTACACCTTC. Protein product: CASSLGGRDYGYTF.

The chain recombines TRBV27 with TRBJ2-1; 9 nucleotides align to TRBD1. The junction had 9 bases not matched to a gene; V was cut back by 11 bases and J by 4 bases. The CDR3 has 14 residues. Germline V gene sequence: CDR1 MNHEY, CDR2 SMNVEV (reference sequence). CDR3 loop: CAAGRDRAYNEQFF. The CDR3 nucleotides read TGTGCCGCGGGAAGGGACAGGGCATACAATGAGCAGTTCTTC.

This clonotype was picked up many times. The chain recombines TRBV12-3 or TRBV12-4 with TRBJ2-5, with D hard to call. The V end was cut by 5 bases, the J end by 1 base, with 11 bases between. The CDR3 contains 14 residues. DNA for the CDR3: TGTGCCAGCAGTCCACGGGCTATCCAAGAGACCCAGTACTTC. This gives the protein CASSPRAIQETQYF.

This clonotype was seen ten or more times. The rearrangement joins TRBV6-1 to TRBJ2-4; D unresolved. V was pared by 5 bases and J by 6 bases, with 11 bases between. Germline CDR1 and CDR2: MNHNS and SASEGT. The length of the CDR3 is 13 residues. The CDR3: CASSSDRLNIQYF. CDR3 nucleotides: TGTGCCAGCAGTTCCGACCGACTAAACATTCAGTACTTC.

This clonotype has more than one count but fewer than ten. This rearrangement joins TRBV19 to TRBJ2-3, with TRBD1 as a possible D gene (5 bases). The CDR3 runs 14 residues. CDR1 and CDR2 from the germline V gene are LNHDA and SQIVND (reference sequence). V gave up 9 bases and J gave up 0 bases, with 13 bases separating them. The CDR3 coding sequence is TGTGCCAGCCGTCGACAGACTAGCACAGATACGCAGTATTTT. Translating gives CASRRQTSTDTQYF.

CDR3 residues: CASSYSAGASSYEQYF. The CDR3 region has the DNA TGTGCCAGCAGTTACTCGGCAGGGGCGAGCTCCTACGAGCAGTACTTC. V usage is TRBV6-5 and J usage is TRBJ2-7; possibly TRBD1 for D (6 bases). Germline-derived CDR1 and CDR2 are MNHEY and SVGAGI. The V end was cut by 0 bases, the J end by 0 bases, with 12 bases between. The CDR3 is 16 amino acids.

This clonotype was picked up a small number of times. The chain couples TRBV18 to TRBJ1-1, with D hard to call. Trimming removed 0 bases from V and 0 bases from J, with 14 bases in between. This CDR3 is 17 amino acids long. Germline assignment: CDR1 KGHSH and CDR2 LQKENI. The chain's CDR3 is CASSPPIARSVNTEAFF. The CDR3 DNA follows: TGTGCCAGCTCACCACCCATTGCTCGAAGTGTGAACACTGAAGCTTTCTTT.